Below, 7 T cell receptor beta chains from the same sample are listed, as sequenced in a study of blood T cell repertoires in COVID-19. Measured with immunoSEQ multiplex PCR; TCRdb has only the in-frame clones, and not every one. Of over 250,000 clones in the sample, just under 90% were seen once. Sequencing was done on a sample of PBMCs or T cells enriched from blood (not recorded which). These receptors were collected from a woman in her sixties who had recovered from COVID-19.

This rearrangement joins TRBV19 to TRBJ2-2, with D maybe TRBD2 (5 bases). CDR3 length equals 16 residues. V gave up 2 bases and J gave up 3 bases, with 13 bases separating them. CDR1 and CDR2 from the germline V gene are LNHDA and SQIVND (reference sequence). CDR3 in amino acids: CASSIQIDYYTGELFF. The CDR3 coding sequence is TGTGCCAGTAGTATACAGATCGACTACTACACCGGGGAGCTGTTTTTT.

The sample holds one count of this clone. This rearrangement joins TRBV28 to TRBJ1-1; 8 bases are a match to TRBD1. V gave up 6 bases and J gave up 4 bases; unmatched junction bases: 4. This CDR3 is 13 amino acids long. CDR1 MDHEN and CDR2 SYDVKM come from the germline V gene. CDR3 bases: TGTGCCAGCAGGTCAGGGGGCCGCACTGAAGCTTTCTTT. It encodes CASRSGGRTEAFF. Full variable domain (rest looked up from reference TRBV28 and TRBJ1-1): DVKVTQSSRYLVKRTGEKVFLECVQDMDHENMFWYRQDPGLGLRLIYFSYDVKMKEKGDIPEGYSVSREKKERFSLILESASTNQTSMYLCASRSGGRTEAFFGQGTRLTVV.

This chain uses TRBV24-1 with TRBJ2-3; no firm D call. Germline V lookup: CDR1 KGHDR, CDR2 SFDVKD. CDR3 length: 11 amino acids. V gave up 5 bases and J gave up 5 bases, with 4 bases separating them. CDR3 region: CATSARDTQYF. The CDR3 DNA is TGTGCCACCAGTGCCCGAGATACGCAGTATTTT.

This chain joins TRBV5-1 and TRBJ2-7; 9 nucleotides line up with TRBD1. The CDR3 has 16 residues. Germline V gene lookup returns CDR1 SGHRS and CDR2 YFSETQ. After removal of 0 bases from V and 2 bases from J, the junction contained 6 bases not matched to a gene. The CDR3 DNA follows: TGCGCCAGCAGCTTGGAGGGACAGGGAAGGACCTACGAGCAGTACTTC. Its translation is CASSLEGQGRTYEQYF.

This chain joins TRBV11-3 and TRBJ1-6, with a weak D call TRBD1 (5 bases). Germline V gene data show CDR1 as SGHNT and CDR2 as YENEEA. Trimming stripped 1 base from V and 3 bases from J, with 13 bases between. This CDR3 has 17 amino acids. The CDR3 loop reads CASSLVLGGYYNSPLHF. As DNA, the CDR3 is TGTGCCAGCAGCTTAGTGCTGGGGGGGTACTATAATTCACCCCTCCACTTT.

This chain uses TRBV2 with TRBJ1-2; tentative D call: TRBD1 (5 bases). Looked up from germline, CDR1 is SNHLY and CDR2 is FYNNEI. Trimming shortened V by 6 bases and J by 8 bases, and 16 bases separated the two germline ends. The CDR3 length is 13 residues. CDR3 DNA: TGTGCCAGCAGCACCCTAGGGGTAAACGGCTACACCTTC. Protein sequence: CASSTLGVNGYTF.

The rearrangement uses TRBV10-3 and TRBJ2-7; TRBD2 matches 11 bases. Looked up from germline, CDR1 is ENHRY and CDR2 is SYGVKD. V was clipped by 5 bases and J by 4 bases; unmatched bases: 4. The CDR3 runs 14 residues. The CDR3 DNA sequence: TGTGCCATCAGTACTAGCGGGAGCCCTTACGAGCAGTACTTC. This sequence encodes CAISTSGSPYEQYF.